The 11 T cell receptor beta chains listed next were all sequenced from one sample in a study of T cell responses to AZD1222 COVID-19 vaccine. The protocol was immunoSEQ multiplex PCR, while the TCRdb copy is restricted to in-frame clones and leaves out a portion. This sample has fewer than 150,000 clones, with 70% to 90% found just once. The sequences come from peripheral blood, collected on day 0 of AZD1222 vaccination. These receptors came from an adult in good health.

The CDR3 coding sequence is TGTGCCAGCAGCTTCGAGCTAGCGGGGACCCCCGAGCAGTACTTC. Protein product: CASSFELAGTPEQYF. The genes are TRBV5-4 and TRBJ2-7, with TRBD2 matching over 9 bases. The V segment lost 2 bases and the J segment 6 bases; nucleotides outside the gene matches: 9. In germline, CDR1 is SGHNT, CDR2 YYREEE (reference sequence). The CDR3 contains 15 residues.

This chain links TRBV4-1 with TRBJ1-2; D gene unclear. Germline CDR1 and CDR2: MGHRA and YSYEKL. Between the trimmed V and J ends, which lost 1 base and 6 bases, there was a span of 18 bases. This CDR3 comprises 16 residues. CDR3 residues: CASSQGPSLSGNGYTF. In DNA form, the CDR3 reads TGCGCCAGCAGCCAAGGTCCTAGCCTATCGGGTAATGGCTACACCTTC.

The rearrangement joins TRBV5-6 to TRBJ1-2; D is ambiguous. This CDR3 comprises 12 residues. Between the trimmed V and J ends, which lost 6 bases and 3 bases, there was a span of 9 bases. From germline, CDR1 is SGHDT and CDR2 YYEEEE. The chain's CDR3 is CASNHLDYGYTF. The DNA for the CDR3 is TGTGCCAGCAACCATCTAGACTATGGCTACACCTTC.

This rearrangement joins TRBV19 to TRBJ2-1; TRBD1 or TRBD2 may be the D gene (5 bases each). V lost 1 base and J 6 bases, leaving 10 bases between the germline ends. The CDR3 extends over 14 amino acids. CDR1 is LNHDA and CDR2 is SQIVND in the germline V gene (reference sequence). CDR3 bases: TGTGCCAGTAGTATAGTGGGGACCTTCAATGAGCAGTTCTTC. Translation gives CASSIVGTFNEQFF.

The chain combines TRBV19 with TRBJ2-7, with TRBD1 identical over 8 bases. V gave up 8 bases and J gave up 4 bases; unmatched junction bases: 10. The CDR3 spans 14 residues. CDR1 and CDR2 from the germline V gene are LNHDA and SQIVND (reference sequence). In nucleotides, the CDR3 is TGTGCCAGTTCGGGCAGGGGGCTTTTATACGAGCAGTACTTC. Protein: CASSGRGLLYEQYF.

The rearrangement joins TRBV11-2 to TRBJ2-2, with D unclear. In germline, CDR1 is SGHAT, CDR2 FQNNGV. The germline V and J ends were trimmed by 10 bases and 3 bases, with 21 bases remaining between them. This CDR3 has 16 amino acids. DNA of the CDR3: TGTGCCACCCGCCTTACCCACCGCACCGACACCGGGGAGCTGTTTTTT. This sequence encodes CATRLTHRTDTGELFF.

In nucleotides, the CDR3 is TGTGCCATCAGCCAAGGGATGTACGAGCAGTACTTC. As protein: CAISQGMYEQYF. The chain joins TRBV10-3 to TRBJ2-7; D gene ambiguous. The V end was cut by 6 bases, the J end by 4 bases, with 10 bases between. Germline V CDR1 and CDR2: ENHRY, SYGVKD. The CDR3 runs 12 residues.

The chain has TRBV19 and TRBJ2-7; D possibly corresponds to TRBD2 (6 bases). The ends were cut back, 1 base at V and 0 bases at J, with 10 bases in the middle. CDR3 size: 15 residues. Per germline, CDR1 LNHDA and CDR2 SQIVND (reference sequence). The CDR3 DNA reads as TGTGCCAGTAGTATAGCAAGCGGGTTCTCCTACGAGCAGTACTTC. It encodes CASSIASGFSYEQYF.

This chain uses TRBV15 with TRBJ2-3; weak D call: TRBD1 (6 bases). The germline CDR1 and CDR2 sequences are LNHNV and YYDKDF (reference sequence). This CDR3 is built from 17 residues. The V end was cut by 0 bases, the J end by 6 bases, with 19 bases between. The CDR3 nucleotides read TGTGCCACCAGCAGAGATGGACAGTTTGGGGTTGGGGATACGCAGTATTTT. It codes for CATSRDGQFGVGDTQYF.

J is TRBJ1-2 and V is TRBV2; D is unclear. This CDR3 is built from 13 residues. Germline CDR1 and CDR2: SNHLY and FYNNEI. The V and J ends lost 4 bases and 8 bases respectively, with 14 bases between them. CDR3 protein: CASSVNGEVGYTF. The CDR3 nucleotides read TGTGCCAGCAGTGTCAACGGAGAAGTGGGCTACACCTTC.

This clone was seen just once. Written as DNA, the CDR3 is TGCGCCAGCGGAAGGGACAGGGCGAGCAATCAGCCCCAGCATTTT. Translated, it gives CASGRDRASNQPQHF. The chain uses TRBV23-1 and TRBJ1-5; 9 bases agree with TRBD1. TRBV23-1 is labeled an ORF, and its function is uncertain. The CDR3 consists of 15 residues. V lost 8 bases, J lost 1 base, and 6 bases stayed unmatched.